This T cell receptor beta chain was profiled in a study of T cells in Graves' hyperthyroidism and ophthalmopathy. Amplified regions were TCR beta CDR3 sequences from RNA transcripts. The study used the HTBI primer set for a first-round RT-PCR of the TCR CDR3. Using its own MiXCR run on the multiplex PCR reads, TCRdb lists one record per CDR3 protein. In the table there are hundreds of thousands of distinct CDR3 sequences, 20% of which are singletons. Notes on this clonotype: A much larger clone sits a single nucleotide away, making a read error possible.

This CDR3 comprises 14 residues. Trimming shortened V by 4 bases and J by 7 bases, and 17 bases separated the two germline ends. Germline CDR1 is MDHEN and CDR2 is SYDVKM. This clonotype originated in a man aged 35-49 years with Graves' ophthalmopathy. The sequencing input was blood. The chain has TRBV28 and TRBJ2-7; D remains ambiguous. Here the CDR3 DNA reads TGTGCCAGCAGTTCCCCGGACGTTTACAATGAGCAGTACTTC. Residues: CASSSPDVYNEQYF.